This is a list of T cell receptor beta chains from one sample in a study of regulatory T cells in long-lasting Graves disease. Via MiXCR, TCRdb re-called the multiplex PCR reads, giving one row per CDR3 protein. The sample gives over 250,000 distinct CDR3 sequences, 22% of which show up once; 56% is in the top ten. Sequenced here: peripheral blood mononuclear cells (PBMCs), sampled when the disease was refractory, from a patient treated with antithyroid drugs. The source of these receptors is a female donor with Graves disease. The CDR3 runs from the conserved cysteine through the conserved F or W. The order of the fields is D gene, J gene, clone size, V gene, CDR3 DNA, CDR3 protein. D genes are given only for firm matches. Rows may omit the clone size; those that give it use once, few, many or a size class.

D gene: .
J gene: TRBJ2-7
clone size: many
V gene: TRBV28
CDR3 DNA: TGTGCCAGCAGTTGGACAACCTACGAGCAGTACTTC
CDR3 protein: CASSWTTYEQYF

D gene: .
J gene: TRBJ1-3
clone size: .
V gene: TRBV7-2
CDR3 DNA: TGTGCCAGCAGCTTTGAGGGAAACACCATATATTTT
CDR3 protein: CASSFEGNTIYF

D gene: .
J gene: TRBJ2-5
clone size: .
V gene: TRBV20-1
CDR3 DNA: TGCAGTGCTAGAAACCCGCCGGGACCCGGTCTATGGGAGACCCAGTACTTC
CDR3 protein: CSARNPPGPGLWETQYF

D gene: .
J gene: TRBJ2-7
clone size: .
V gene: TRBV20-1
CDR3 DNA: TGCAGTGCTAGAGAAAGGATCGGCTACGAGCAGTACTTC
CDR3 protein: CSARERIGYEQYF

D gene: .
J gene: TRBJ2-3
clone size: .
V gene: TRBV20-1
CDR3 DNA: TGCAGTGCTGCCGGGACGTGGGGGACGGATACGCAGTATTTT
CDR3 protein: CSAAGTWGTDTQYF

D gene: TRBD1
J gene: TRBJ1-5
clone size: .
V gene: TRBV19
CDR3 DNA: TGTGCCAGTTCGGGACAGACTAATCAGCCCCAGCATTTT
CDR3 protein: CASSGQTNQPQHF

D gene: TRBD2
J gene: TRBJ2-7
clone size: many
V gene: TRBV5-1
CDR3 DNA: TGCGCCAGCAGATCGGGGGGTACAGGACGCGGCTTATACGAGCAGTACTTC
CDR3 protein: CASRSGGTGRGLYEQYF

D gene: TRBD1
J gene: TRBJ1-4
clone size: many
V gene: TRBV20-1
CDR3 DNA: TGCAGTGCCTATCGCGGGACAGGGGAGGTGGATGAAAAACTGTTTTTT
CDR3 protein: CSAYRGTGEVDEKLFF

D gene: TRBD2
J gene: TRBJ2-3
clone size: .
V gene: TRBV7-9
CDR3 DNA: TGTGCCAGCAGCTTAGCGGCTAGCGGGAGGACAGATACGCAGTATTTT
CDR3 protein: CASSLAASGRTDTQYF

D gene: TRBD2
J gene: TRBJ2-7
clone size: .
V gene: TRBV4-2
CDR3 DNA: TGTGCCAGCAGCGAAACCGGGACTAGCTCCTACGAGCAGTACTTC
CDR3 protein: CASSETGTSSYEQYF

D gene: TRBD2
J gene: TRBJ2-2
clone size: few
V gene: TRBV20-1
CDR3 DNA: TGCAGTGCCGGGGGGGGACCCGGAACCGGGGAGCTGTTTTTT
CDR3 protein: CSAGGGPGTGELFF

D gene: .
J gene: TRBJ1-5
clone size: many
V gene: TRBV28
CDR3 DNA: TGTGCCAGCAGCCCCGGAGGGTTGGGCAATCAGCCCCAGCATTTT
CDR3 protein: CASSPGGLGNQPQHF

D gene: .
J gene: TRBJ1-5
clone size: few
V gene: TRBV7-8
CDR3 DNA: TGTGCCAGCAGCGGCCGGGACCGGGATTTGGGACCCCAGCATTTT
CDR3 protein: CASSGRDRDLGPQHF

D gene: .
J gene: TRBJ2-1
clone size: .
V gene: TRBV11-2
CDR3 DNA: TGTGCCAGCAGCTTACCGGGACCCGGATACAATGAGCAGTTCTTC
CDR3 protein: CASSLPGPGYNEQFF

D gene: .
J gene: TRBJ2-2
clone size: many
V gene: TRBV28
CDR3 DNA: TGTGCCAGCGAACGTCCTAACACCGGGGAGCTGTTTTTT
CDR3 protein: CASERPNTGELFF

D gene: .
J gene: TRBJ1-2
clone size: many
V gene: TRBV20-1
CDR3 DNA: TGCAGTGCCGGGGTCTATGGCTACACCTTC
CDR3 protein: CSAGVYGYTF

D gene: .
J gene: TRBJ2-7
clone size: few
V gene: TRBV9
CDR3 DNA: TGTGCCAGCAGCGTAGGAGGGGGGTCCGAGCAGTACTTC
CDR3 protein: CASSVGGGSEQYF

D gene: .
J gene: TRBJ1-2
clone size: .
V gene: TRBV18
CDR3 DNA: TGTGCCAGCTCACTGCCTTTCGGGAACAGGGCGGCATCTGGCTACACCTTC
CDR3 protein: CASSLPFGNRAASGYTF

D gene: TRBD1
J gene: TRBJ1-2
clone size: many
V gene: TRBV28
CDR3 DNA: TGTGCCAGCAGTTCACGCGCCCAGGACAGGGGAATACATGGCTACACCTTC
CDR3 protein: CASSSRAQDRGIHGYTF

D gene: .
J gene: TRBJ2-1
clone size: .
V gene: TRBV28
CDR3 DNA: TGTGCCAGCACTGGCGGGACAGACAGTTACAATGAGCAGTTCTTC
CDR3 protein: CASTGGTDSYNEQFF

D gene: .
J gene: TRBJ2-6
clone size: .
V gene: TRBV18
CDR3 DNA: TGTGCCAGCCCTAGAGCGCATGGATCTGGGGCCAACGTCCTGACTTTC
CDR3 protein: CASPRAHGSGANVLTF

D gene: TRBD1
J gene: TRBJ1-1
clone size: many
V gene: TRBV28
CDR3 DNA: TGTGCCAGCAGGACAGGGGGCGATAACACTGAAGCTTTCTTT
CDR3 protein: CASRTGGDNTEAFF

D gene: TRBD2
J gene: TRBJ2-1
clone size: .
V gene: TRBV12-3/TRBV12-4
CDR3 DNA: TGTGCCAGCAGATTGACCGCGGGGGGGAATGAGCAGTTCTTC
CDR3 protein: CASRLTAGGNEQFF

D gene: TRBD2
J gene: TRBJ2-7
clone size: few
V gene: TRBV27
CDR3 DNA: TGTGCCAGCGCCTCCCCCGGGAGGGGCCCCTACGAGCAGTACTTC
CDR3 protein: CASASPGRGPYEQYF

D gene: .
J gene: TRBJ1-1
clone size: many
V gene: TRBV28
CDR3 DNA: TGTGCCAGCAAGACTCAGGGATACACTGAAGCTTTCTTT
CDR3 protein: CASKTQGYTEAFF

D gene: TRBD1
J gene: TRBJ2-5
clone size: many
V gene: TRBV11-2
CDR3 DNA: TGTGCCAGCAGCACAAACAGGGGGCGCGGTGGTGAGACCCAGTACTTC
CDR3 protein: CASSTNRGRGGETQYF

D gene: .
J gene: TRBJ1-5
clone size: few
V gene: TRBV29-1
CDR3 DNA: TGCAGCGTTGCTGGGCAGAAAGATCAGCCCCAGCATTTT
CDR3 protein: CSVAGQKDQPQHF

D gene: .
J gene: TRBJ2-2
clone size: .
V gene: TRBV10-3
CDR3 DNA: TGTGCCATCAGTCGGAGCGACGGGGAGCTGTTTTTT
CDR3 protein: CAISRSDGELFF

D gene: TRBD1
J gene: TRBJ2-5
clone size: .
V gene: TRBV19
CDR3 DNA: TGTGCCAGTACAGGCGAGGGGGCGACCCAGTACTTC
CDR3 protein: CASTGEGATQYF

D gene: .
J gene: TRBJ1-2
clone size: .
V gene: TRBV6-1
CDR3 DNA: TGTGCCAGCACTTTTTCCGGGACAATATATGGCTACACCTTC
CDR3 protein: CASTFSGTIYGYTF

D gene: .
J gene: TRBJ2-7
clone size: few
V gene: TRBV29-1
CDR3 DNA: TGCAGCGGGCTCCAGGGTTACGAGCAGTACTTC
CDR3 protein: CSGLQGYEQYF

D gene: TRBD1
J gene: TRBJ1-2
clone size: once
V gene: TRBV28
CDR3 DNA: TGTGCCAGCAGGTCACAGGCGGGGACAGGATACGGCCGATATGGCTACACCTTC
CDR3 protein: CASRSQAGTGYGRYGYTF

D gene: .
J gene: TRBJ2-7
clone size: many
V gene: TRBV11-2
CDR3 DNA: TGTGCCAGCAGCTTAGATCTTCGGTTCTACGAGCAGTACTTC
CDR3 protein: CASSLDLRFYEQYF

D gene: TRBD2
J gene: TRBJ2-1
clone size: few
V gene: TRBV20-1
CDR3 DNA: TGCAGTGCTAGAGGAAGTGGACTAGCGGGAAGCTCCTACAATGAGCAGTTCTTC
CDR3 protein: CSARGSGLAGSSYNEQFF

D gene: .
J gene: TRBJ2-1
clone size: .
V gene: TRBV7-2
CDR3 DNA: TGTGCCAGCAGCTTAAGCCCCAACAATGAGCAGTTCTTC
CDR3 protein: CASSLSPNNEQFF

D gene: .
J gene: TRBJ1-2
clone size: few
V gene: TRBV5-1
CDR3 DNA: TGCGCCAGCAGCTTGAGTGGAGGATCTAACTATGGCTACACCTTC
CDR3 protein: CASSLSGGSNYGYTF

D gene: .
J gene: TRBJ2-7
clone size: many
V gene: TRBV3-1
CDR3 DNA: TGTGCCAGCAGCCAGAGCAGGGACGAGCAGTACTTC
CDR3 protein: CASSQSRDEQYF

D gene: .
J gene: TRBJ2-7
clone size: .
V gene: TRBV4-3
CDR3 DNA: TGCGCCAGCAGCCGATTCACAGGGAAGGGCTACGAGCAGTACTTC
CDR3 protein: CASSRFTGKGYEQYF

D gene: TRBD2
J gene: TRBJ2-2
clone size: .
V gene: TRBV4-3
CDR3 DNA: TGCGCCAGCAGCCAAGAGCGGGAGGGGTCCGGGGAGCTGTTTTTT
CDR3 protein: CASSQEREGSGELFF

D gene: .
J gene: TRBJ1-5
clone size: few
V gene: TRBV20-1
CDR3 DNA: TGCAGTGCTAGAGAACGGGGGAAGGGCCTCAATCAGCCCCAGCATTTT
CDR3 protein: CSARERGKGLNQPQHF

D gene: .
J gene: TRBJ2-7
clone size: .
V gene: TRBV6-2/TRBV6-3
CDR3 DNA: TGTGCCAGCAGTTACGTCGGGAGCCCCTACGAGCAGTACTTC
CDR3 protein: CASSYVGSPYEQYF

D gene: .
J gene: TRBJ1-2
clone size: many
V gene: TRBV3-1
CDR3 DNA: TGTGCCAGCAGCCAAGGGGTTGGCTACACCTTC
CDR3 protein: CASSQGVGYTF

D gene: .
J gene: TRBJ1-5
clone size: many
V gene: TRBV27
CDR3 DNA: TGTGCCAGCAGTTCGGCAGCTGATCAGCCCCAGCATTTT
CDR3 protein: CASSSAADQPQHF

D gene: TRBD2
J gene: TRBJ2-1
clone size: .
V gene: TRBV27
CDR3 DNA: TGTGCCAGCAGTTTAAGCCCCACTCCGGGACTAGCGGACAATGAGCAGTTCTTC
CDR3 protein: CASSLSPTPGLADNEQFF

D gene: .
J gene: TRBJ2-5
clone size: many
V gene: TRBV7-9
CDR3 DNA: TGTGCCAGCAGCTTTCGTACGGCAGAGTACCAAGAGACCCAGTACTTC
CDR3 protein: CASSFRTAEYQETQYF

D gene: TRBD2
J gene: TRBJ2-3
clone size: .
V gene: TRBV20-1
CDR3 DNA: TGCAGTGCCAAGACTAGCGGGTACACAGATACGCAGTATTTT
CDR3 protein: CSAKTSGYTDTQYF

D gene: .
J gene: TRBJ1-1
clone size: .
V gene: TRBV4-1
CDR3 DNA: TGCGCCAGCAGCCAAAGGGGGAACACTGAAGCTTTCTTT
CDR3 protein: CASSQRGNTEAFF

D gene: .
J gene: TRBJ2-5
clone size: many
V gene: TRBV7-2
CDR3 DNA: TGTGCCAGCAGCTTAGACGGCGCGCAGACCCAGTACTTC
CDR3 protein: CASSLDGAQTQYF

D gene: .
J gene: TRBJ1-5
clone size: many
V gene: TRBV28
CDR3 DNA: TGTGCCAGCAGTGCCCGCGGTGTGGCCATACAGCCCCAGCATTTT
CDR3 protein: CASSARGVAIQPQHF

D gene: TRBD2
J gene: TRBJ2-2
clone size: few
V gene: TRBV10-3
CDR3 DNA: TGTGCCATCAGTGAAGTAGCGGGAGGAGTGTCCGGGGAGCTGTTTTTT
CDR3 protein: CAISEVAGGVSGELFF

D gene: TRBD2
J gene: TRBJ2-5
clone size: .
V gene: TRBV5-1
CDR3 DNA: TGCGCCAGCAGCTTGGCATCCGGGACTAGCGGACAAGAGACCCAGTACTTC
CDR3 protein: CASSLASGTSGQETQYF

D gene: .
J gene: TRBJ2-7
clone size: many
V gene: TRBV6-1
CDR3 DNA: TGTGCCAGCAGTGAAGCGGGAGGGGGCCCTACCTACGAGCAGTACTTC
CDR3 protein: CASSEAGGGPTYEQYF

D gene: TRBD2
J gene: TRBJ2-5
clone size: many
V gene: TRBV9
CDR3 DNA: TGTGCCAGCAGCGTAGGTGGGGAGGGAGAGACCCAGTACTTC
CDR3 protein: CASSVGGEGETQYF

D gene: .
J gene: TRBJ1-1
clone size: .
V gene: TRBV18
CDR3 DNA: TGTGCCAGCTCACCACTTCTGGCCCTGGACACTGAAGCTTTCTTT
CDR3 protein: CASSPLLALDTEAFF

D gene: .
J gene: TRBJ2-1
clone size: .
V gene: TRBV11-2
CDR3 DNA: TGTGCCAGCAGCTCCGCTCGGGGCAATGAGCAGTTCTTC
CDR3 protein: CASSSARGNEQFF

D gene: .
J gene: TRBJ1-1
clone size: few
V gene: TRBV7-9
CDR3 DNA: TGTGCCAGCACCCCCGCGGGGGCAGACACTGAAGCTTTCTTT
CDR3 protein: CASTPAGADTEAFF

D gene: .
J gene: TRBJ2-2
clone size: .
V gene: TRBV29-1
CDR3 DNA: TGCAGCGTTGACGCCGGGACCGGCACCGGGGAGCTGTTTTTT
CDR3 protein: CSVDAGTGTGELFF